Sequencing of this TCR beta chain was carried out in a study of blood T cell repertoires in COVID-19. Original processing notes: Counts of nucleated cells, estimated from reference gene primer amplification, were obtained. The table came from immunoSEQ multiplex PCR; TCRdb's copy has only in-frame clones and leaves some out. Clonal size and the V and J genes are those of that table, whereas D and trimming came from the DNA. Of 200,000 to 250,000 clones detected, 88% appear once; the ten largest clones hold approximately 1.5%. Trimming took off 4 bases at V and 0 bases at J, with 9 bases between the two ends. The CDR3 is made up of 14 amino acids. In germline, CDR1 is SGHAT, CDR2 FQNNGV.

This chain uses TRBV11-2 with TRBJ1-1; possible D gene TRBD1, 6 bases. The sequencing sample was made of peripheral blood. The TCR originated in a man aged 18 to 35 with active or convalescent COVID-19. The CDR3 is CASSYRAMNTEAFF. The CDR3 bases are TGTGCCAGCAGCTACAGGGCTATGAACACTGAAGCTTTCTTT.